The 20 T cell receptor beta chains below all came from one sample that was sequenced in a study of T cell clusters in autoimmune cytopenias. TRB was amplified from roughly 250 ng of peripheral blood genomic DNA per sample. Multiplex touch-down PCR amplified TRB using TRB-A and TRB-B pools in one tube. TCRdb re-called the multiplex PCR reads and catalogs CDR3 proteins one per entry, DNA excluded. The table for this sample gives about 12,000 distinct CDR3 sequences. Sequencing input: peripheral blood. The receptors shown here come from a human donor with an autoimmune cytopenia or autoimmune hepatitis (not recorded which).

The CDR3 protein is CASRGEGQPQHF. The rearrangement links TRBV12-3 or TRBV12-4 to TRBJ1-5. The CDR3 length is 12 residues.

V and J are TRBV6-1 and TRBJ2-2; there is no DNA to check the TCRdb D call of TRBD1. Germline V gives CDR1 MNHNS, CDR2 SASEGT. The CDR3 consists of 18 residues. Here the CDR3 reads CASSELDRVVSLSGELFF.

The rearrangement uses TRBV6-5 and TRBJ2-7; there is no DNA to check the TCRdb D call of TRBD1. Germline values: CDR1 MNHEY, CDR2 SVGAGI. The CDR3 has 15 amino acids. The CDR3 sequence is CASSPTGTGVYEQYF.

This chain joins TRBV6-1 and TRBJ1-5; the TRBD1 assignment by TCRdb is unverifiable without DNA. Germline CDR1 reads MNHNS; CDR2 reads SASEGT. CDR3 length equals 13 residues. The CDR3 is CASSGAPRQPQHF.

The chain has TRBV5-6 and TRBJ2-3; TCRdb selects TRBD1, and the lack of DNA leaves this call unchecked. From germline, CDR1 is SGHDT and CDR2 YYEEEE. This CDR3 is built from 15 residues. CDR3 in amino acids: CASSLGQEATDTQYF.

The chain has TRBV30 and TRBJ2-7; TCRdb names TRBD2, which stays unverified in the absence of DNA. The CDR3 length is 16 residues. Per the germline V gene, CDR1 is GTSNPN and CDR2 is SVGIG (reference sequence). CDR3 amino acids: CAWRGRRLAGPYEQYF.

The V call is TRBV5-4, the J call TRBJ2-4. Germline V gene lookup returns CDR1 SGHNT and CDR2 YYREEE (reference sequence). The CDR3 has 13 amino acids. The CDR3: CASSLVGENIQYF.

V is TRBV5-6 and J is TRBJ1-1; TCRdb proposes TRBD1, but this gene call is untestable without DNA. The CDR3 extends over 14 amino acids. Germline V gene lookup returns CDR1 SGHDT and CDR2 YYEEEE. The CDR3 spells CASSLAGDSWEAFF.

This sequence joins TRBV6-5 and TRBJ2-7; TCRdb indicates TRBD2, and absent DNA this call remains unverified. The CDR3 is made up of 15 amino acids. CDR1 and CDR2 (germline): MNHEY, SVGAGI. CDR3 amino acids: CASSPRTSGTYEQYF.

V and J are TRBV7-9 and TRBJ2-2. Germline-derived CDR1 and CDR2 are SEHNR and FQNEAQ (reference sequence). This CDR3 is 16 amino acids long. CDR3 sequence reads: CASSPPGAGNTGELFF.

This chain links TRBV19 with TRBJ2-3; TCRdb indicates TRBD1, and absent DNA this call remains unverified. Germline V gene lookup returns CDR1 LNHDA and CDR2 SQIVND (reference sequence). There are 11 residues in the CDR3. The CDR3 reads CASSSRVVQYF. The full variable domain, with the rest looked up from reference TRBV19 and TRBJ2-3, is DGGITQSPKYLFRKEGQNVTLSCEQNLNHDAMYWYRQDPGQGLRLIYYSQIVNDFQKGDIAEGYSVSREKKESFPLTVTSAQKNPTAFYLCASSSRVVQYFGPGTRLTVL.

V is TRBV6-2 or TRBV6-3 and J is TRBJ2-2; TCRdb returns TRBD1, unconfirmable since there is no DNA. The CDR3 loop spans 23 amino acids. Germline CDR1 reads MNHEY; CDR2 reads SVGEGT. CDR3 sequence reads: CASSWGRHRDRERSGRYIGELFF.

The genes are TRBV15 and TRBJ1-6; TCRdb picks TRBD1, but there is no DNA to check that call. The germline V gene encodes CDR1 LNHNV and CDR2 YYDKDF (reference sequence). The CDR3 spans 15 residues. The chain's CDR3 is CATSREGQGNSPLHF.

CDR3 sequence reads: CASRLGSTSGANVLTF. The genes are TRBV12-3 or TRBV12-4 and TRBJ2-6; with no DNA, the TCRdb D assignment of TRBD2 cannot be verified. The CDR3 consists of 16 residues.

The chain links TRBV18 to TRBJ1-2. CDR1 and CDR2 from the germline V gene are KGHSH and LQKENI. The length of the CDR3 is 14 residues. The CDR3 loop is CASSVGRSAYGYTF.

The V call is TRBV27, the J call TRBJ2-7. Germline V gives CDR1 MNHEY, CDR2 SMNVEV (reference sequence). The CDR3 runs to 13 residues. The CDR3 sequence: CASMDPWSYEQYF.

The chain links TRBV20-1 to TRBJ2-5. CDR1 and CDR2 from the germline V gene are DFQATT and SNEGSKA (reference sequence). The CDR3 is made up of 14 amino acids. CDR3 residues: CSARPDGLKETQYF.

The rearrangement joins TRBV6-5 to TRBJ1-4; TCRdb lists TRBD1, though no DNA is available to test this call. CDR1 and CDR2 (germline): MNHEY, SVGAGI. CDR3 size: 15 residues. The CDR3 protein is CASSYGSAGDEKLFF.

This chain links TRBV27 with TRBJ2-3; absent DNA, TCRdb's TRBD1 call cannot be checked. Germline CDR1 MNHEY, CDR2 SMNVEV (reference sequence). CDR3 size: 15 residues. The CDR3 is CASSSADRVADTQYF.

The rearrangement joins TRBV10-3 to TRBJ2-2; TCRdb proposes TRBD2, but this gene call is untestable without DNA. The CDR3 loop spans 16 amino acids. Germline V gene data show CDR1 as ENHRY and CDR2 as SYGVKD. CDR3 in amino acids: CAINPSGRAGTGELFF.